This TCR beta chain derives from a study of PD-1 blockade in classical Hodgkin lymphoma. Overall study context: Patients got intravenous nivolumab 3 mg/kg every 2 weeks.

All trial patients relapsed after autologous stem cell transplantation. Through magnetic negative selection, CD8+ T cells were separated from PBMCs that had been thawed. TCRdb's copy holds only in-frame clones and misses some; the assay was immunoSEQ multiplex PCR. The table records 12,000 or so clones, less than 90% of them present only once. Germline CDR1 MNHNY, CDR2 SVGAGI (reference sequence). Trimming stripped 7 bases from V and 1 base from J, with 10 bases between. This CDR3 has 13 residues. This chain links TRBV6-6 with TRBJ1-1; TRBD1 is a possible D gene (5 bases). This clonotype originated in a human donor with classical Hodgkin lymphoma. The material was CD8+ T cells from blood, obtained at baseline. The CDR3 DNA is TGTGCCAGCAACCCCACAGGGAACACTGAAGCTTTCTTT. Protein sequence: CASNPTGNTEAFF.